These 6 T cell receptor beta chains originate from one sample sequenced in a study of vaccination effects on CD4 cells after COVID-19. The antigens for these receptors are not known. Cultured cells yielded isolated CD4+ T cells after less than 11 days. Clones were sequenced by immunoSEQ multiplex PCR, and TCRdb holds only the in-frame ones, with some missing. The sample consists of about 51,000 clones, around 74% of them appearing once. The sequencing used CD4+ T cells from PBMCs cultured without peptide, collected before COVID-19 vaccination. Receptor source: a human donor who had a prior SARS-CoV-2 infection.

The chain uses TRBV5-5 and TRBJ2-5, with D unresolved. Per the germline V gene, CDR1 is SGHKS and CDR2 is YYEKEE (reference sequence). Trimming stripped 0 bases from V and 7 bases from J, with 13 bases between. This CDR3 comprises 14 residues. The CDR3: CASSLVRTPRTQYF. CDR3 DNA: TGTGCCAGCAGCTTGGTGCGGACCCCGAGGACCCAGTACTTC.

The CDR3 reads CASSPSDRRELYQPQHF. The DNA for the CDR3 is TGTGCCAGCAGCCCCAGTGATCGGAGAGAGCTTTATCAGCCCCAGCATTTT. This chain links TRBV4-2 with TRBJ1-5, with unresolved D. Per germline, CDR1 LGHNA and CDR2 YNFKEQ. Between the trimmed V and J ends, which lost 4 bases and 5 bases, there was a span of 21 bases. The CDR3 is 17 amino acids.

The J gene is TRBJ2-1, the V gene TRBV19; 10 nucleotides agree with TRBD2. V dropped 6 bases and J dropped 0; count of bases not matched to a gene: 5. Germline V lookup: CDR1 LNHDA, CDR2 SQIVND (reference sequence). CDR3 length equals 16 residues. For the CDR3, the DNA is TGTGCCAGTAGAGGACTAGCGGAGAACTCCTACAATGAGCAGTTCTTC. Protein sequence: CASRGLAENSYNEQFF.

The chain links TRBV6-5 to TRBJ2-7, with 7 bases that match TRBD2. CDR1 is MNHEY and CDR2 is SVGAGI in the germline V gene. The CDR3 runs to 13 residues. V dropped 10 bases and J dropped 2; count of bases not matched to a gene: 8. The CDR3 bases are TGTGCCACCTGTCGGGACTATACCTACGAGCAGTACTTC. Its protein product is CATCRDYTYEQYF.

This clone appeared once. The chain has TRBV7-2 and TRBJ1-1; unclear D gene. CDR3 length: 13 residues. The V and J ends lost 2 bases and 1 base respectively, with 5 bases between them. Per germline, CDR1 SGHTA and CDR2 FQGNSA. CDR3 bases: TGTGCCAGCAGCTTATGGTCGAACACTGAAGCTTTCTTT. This sequence encodes CASSLWSNTEAFF. The variable domain in full, completed from reference TRBV7-2 and TRBJ1-1, reads GAGVSQSPSNKVTEKGKDVELRCDPISGHTALYWYRQSLGQGLEFLIYFQGNSAPDKSGLPSDRFSAERTGGSVSTLTIQRTQQEDSAVYLCASSLWSNTEAFFGQGTRLTVV.

The chain is built from TRBV9 and TRBJ2-4, with 7 bases fitting TRBD1. CDR3 length: 15 residues. From germline, CDR1 is SGDLS and CDR2 YYNGEE. V was clipped by 0 bases and J by 2 bases; unmatched bases: 2. This chain's CDR3 is CASSVDRGSKNIQYF. CDR3 in DNA: TGTGCCAGCAGCGTAGACAGGGGATCCAAAAACATTCAGTACTTC.